This TCR beta chain is drawn from a study of T cells in Graves' hyperthyroidism and ophthalmopathy. Study conclusions and caveats: It was a median around 6 months before onset that the model predicted ophthalmopathy. Appearing also in blood were most of the thyroid clonotypes expanded above 0.001.

Reasons for excluding patients were uncontrolled infection, other autoimmune disease, pregnancy or lactation. Diagnostic decisions used clinical symptoms, serum thyroxine and TRAb, thyroid ultrasound and orbital computed tomography. As concerns this clonotype: No antigen is known for it.

J gave up 3 bases and V 5 bases, and 11 bases lay outside the gene matches. This CDR3 is 16 amino acids long. Germline V gene data show CDR1 as DFQATT and CDR2 as SNEGSKA (reference sequence). Regions amplified from RNA transcripts were the TCR beta CDR3 regions. HTBI primers were the set used in a first-round RT-PCR of the TCR CDR3. TCRdb called the multiplex PCR reads again in MiXCR, with one record for every CDR3 protein. This table has about 500,000 distinct CDR3 sequences, about 46% appearing once. What was sequenced was peripheral blood or thyroid tissue (not recorded which). The chain uses TRBV20-1 and TRBJ1-1; 11 bases map to TRBD1. This TCR was sampled from an adult woman with Graves' disease, either hyperthyroidism or ophthalmopathy (not recorded which). Here the CDR3 reads CSAADRDRGLDTEAFF. As DNA, the CDR3 is TGCAGTGCTGCCGACAGGGACAGGGGGTTGGACACTGAAGCTTTCTTT.